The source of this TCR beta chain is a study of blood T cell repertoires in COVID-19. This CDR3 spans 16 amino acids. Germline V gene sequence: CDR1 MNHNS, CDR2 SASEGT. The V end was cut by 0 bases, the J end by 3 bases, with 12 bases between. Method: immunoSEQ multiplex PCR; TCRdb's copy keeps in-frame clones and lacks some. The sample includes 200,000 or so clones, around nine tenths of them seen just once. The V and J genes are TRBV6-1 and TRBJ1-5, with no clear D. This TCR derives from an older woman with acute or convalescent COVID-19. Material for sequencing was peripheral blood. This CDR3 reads CASSEALELNNQPQHF. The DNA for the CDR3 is TGTGCCAGCAGTGAAGCGCTAGAACTGAACAATCAGCCCCAGCATTTT.